The present T cell receptor (beta chain) was sequenced within a study of CD8+CD57+ T cells in acquired aplastic anemia. This clonotype was observed a handful of times. An expansion of CD8+CD57+ cells by flow cytometry had been shown in patients chosen for sequencing. Genomic DNA served as template for TCR beta VDJ and CDR3 profiling. Using its own MiXCR run on the reads, TCRdb lists one record per CDR3 protein. The sample has 200,000 to 250,000 distinct CDR3 sequences; about half are singletons. This TCR was recovered from a human donor with aplastic anemia. The source material was sorted CD4+, CD8+, or CD8+CD57+ T cells (not recorded which) from PBMCs.

The CDR3 spells CATSLDRWGELFF. For the CDR3, the DNA is TGTGCCACCAGTTTGGATCGATGGGGGGAGCTGTTTTTT. The chain employs TRBV24-1 and TRBJ2-2; D not resolved. Trimming removed 6 bases at V and 8 bases at J, with 12 bases between. The CDR3 has 13 amino acids. CDR1 is KGHDR, CDR2 SFDVKD, per germline.